This TCR beta chain was captured by sequencing in a study of cytomegalovirus exposure and HLA in healthy donors. Whole-study results and caveats: Rarity held for most TCR sequences, but there were some public TCRs that occurred in many donors. Reports indicate that TCR beta sequences accurately predicted the HLA-A and HLA-B alleles of most subjects. With later analysis, a missense DCLRE1C variant became linked to TCR beta V- and J-gene trimming. TCR beta V segments were, for the most part, productive about 87% or about 30% of the time in an earlier analysis.

With 5 bases removed from V and 3 bases from J, the gap between germline ends came to 14 bases. This CDR3 comprises 15 residues. Per germline, CDR1 ENHRY and CDR2 SYGVKD. In regard to this clone: Its antigen remains unknown.

PCR employed 60 Vbeta and 13 Jbeta primers. This table comes from immunoSEQ multiplex PCR, and its TCRdb copy is limited to in-frame clones, with some not included. The sample holds 150,000 to 200,000 clones, over 70% seen once. Sequences were obtained from PBMCs. The clonotype was recovered from a woman in her twenties or thirties in good health and CMV-seronegative. V usage is TRBV10-3 and J usage is TRBJ1-3; D is ambiguous. Here the CDR3 reads CAISSSGSFGNTIYF. The CDR3 DNA reads as TGTGCCATCAGTTCCAGCGGATCTTTTGGAAACACCATATATTTT.